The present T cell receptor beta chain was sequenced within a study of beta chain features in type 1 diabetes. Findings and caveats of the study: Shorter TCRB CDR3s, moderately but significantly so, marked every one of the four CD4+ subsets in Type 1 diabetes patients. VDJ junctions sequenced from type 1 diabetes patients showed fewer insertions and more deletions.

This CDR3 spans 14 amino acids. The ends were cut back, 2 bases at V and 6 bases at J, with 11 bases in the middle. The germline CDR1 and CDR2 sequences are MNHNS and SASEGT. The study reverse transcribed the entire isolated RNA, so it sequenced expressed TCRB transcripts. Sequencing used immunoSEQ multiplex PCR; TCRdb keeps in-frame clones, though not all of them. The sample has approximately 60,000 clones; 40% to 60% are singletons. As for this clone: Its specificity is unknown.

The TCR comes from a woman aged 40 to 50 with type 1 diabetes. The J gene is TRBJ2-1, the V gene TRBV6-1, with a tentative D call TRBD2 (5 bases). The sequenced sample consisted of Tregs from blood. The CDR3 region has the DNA TGTGCCAGCAGTGAACTGAGGGAATCCAATGAGCAGTTCTTC. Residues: CASSELRESNEQFF.